This T cell receptor beta chain appears in the sequencing data of a study of blood T cell repertoires in COVID-19. Study at large: There were acute and convalescent COVID-19 samples, and they came from the United States, Italy and Spain.

The CDR3 sequence is 16 residues long. Germline values: CDR1 KGHDR, CDR2 SFDVKD. Trimming left V 5 bases short and J 0 bases short, with 12 bases between. In the study's own analysis: Nucleated cell counts were estimated from reference gene primer amplification. Profiled with immunoSEQ multiplex PCR; TCRdb holds only in-frame clones, not every one. From that table come the V and J calls and clone size; the DNA was used to work out D and trimming. Among fewer than 250,000 clones listed, 84% were seen once. The clonotype was recovered from a human donor in a cohort sampled during active COVID-19. Sequenced input: peripheral blood. The chain links TRBV24-1 to TRBJ1-4, with D unclear. CDR3 nucleotides: TGTGCCACCAGTGGCGGCCGGGGTTCAACTAATGAAAAACTGTTTTTT. Residues: CATSGGRGSTNEKLFF.